The clone carrying this T cell receptor beta chain has a count of ten or more. Its antigen is unknown. TCR cDNA molecules each carried a unique molecular identifier. From the 5' RACE reads, TCRdb called clonotypes with MiXCR, one entry per CDR3 protein. This sample carries about 6,900 distinct CDR3 sequences, more than 10% of them seen once, and the ten largest clones take roughly 22%. Time point described: sample taken at primary tumor resection. The data belong to a study of spatial heterogeneity in lung cancer. Study details: Alpha-chain detections were consistently fewer than beta-chain detections among the sequences. Study results and limitations: Coverage of tumor T cells was estimated at roughly 7% for alpha chains and 12% to 15% for beta chains. Tracking of tumor mutation counts was seen in expanded intratumoral alpha and beta TCR counts.

With V trimmed by 3 bases and J by 3 bases, 6 bases remained unmatched. The CDR3 covers 14 residues. Germline assignment: CDR1 DFQATT and CDR2 SNEGSKA (reference sequence). The sequencing here drew on lung tumor tissue, taken at surgery. The J gene is TRBJ2-5, the V gene TRBV20-1, with 8 bases aligning to TRBD1. This receptor was obtained from a male donor with early-stage non-small cell lung cancer. The CDR3 here is CSASKDRVEETQYF. CDR3 in DNA: TGCAGTGCTAGTAAGGACAGGGTAGAAGAGACCCAGTACTTC.